This T cell receptor beta chain comes out of a study of immune characterization of retroperitoneal liposarcoma. TCRdb re-called the PCR reads with MiXCR, one entry per CDR3 protein. The sample holds over 9,500 distinct CDR3 sequences, approximately 22% seen once. By share of the sample, this clonotype is medium-sized. This CDR3 spans 13 amino acids. V shed 5 bases and J shed 3 bases, with 9 bases lying between them. CDR1 and CDR2 from the germline V gene are SGHNT and YENEEA. Sequencing used blood. This receptor was identified in a female donor with retroperitoneal liposarcoma. The chain is built from TRBV11-3 and TRBJ2-3; D is unclear. The CDR3 bases are TGTGCCAGCAGCCTGACTTGGACAGATACGCAGTATTTT. Its translation: CASSLTWTDTQYF.